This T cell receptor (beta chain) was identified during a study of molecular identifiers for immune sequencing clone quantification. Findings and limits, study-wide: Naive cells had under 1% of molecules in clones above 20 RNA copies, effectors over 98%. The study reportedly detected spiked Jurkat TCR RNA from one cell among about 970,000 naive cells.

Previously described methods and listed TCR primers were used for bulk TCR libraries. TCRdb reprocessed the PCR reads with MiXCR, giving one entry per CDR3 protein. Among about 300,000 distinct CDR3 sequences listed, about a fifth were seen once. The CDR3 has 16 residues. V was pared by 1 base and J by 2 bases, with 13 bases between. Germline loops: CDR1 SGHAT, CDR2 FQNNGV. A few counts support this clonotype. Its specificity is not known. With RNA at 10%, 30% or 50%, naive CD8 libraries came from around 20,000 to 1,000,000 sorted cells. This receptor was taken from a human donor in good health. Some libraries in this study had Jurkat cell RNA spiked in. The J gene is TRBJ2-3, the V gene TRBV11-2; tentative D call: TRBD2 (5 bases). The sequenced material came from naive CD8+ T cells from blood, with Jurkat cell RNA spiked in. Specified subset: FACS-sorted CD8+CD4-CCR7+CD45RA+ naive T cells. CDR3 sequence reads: CASSLVGRGTTDTQYF. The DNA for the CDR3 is TGTGCCAGCAGCTTAGTCGGTCGGGGAACCACAGATACGCAGTATTTT.